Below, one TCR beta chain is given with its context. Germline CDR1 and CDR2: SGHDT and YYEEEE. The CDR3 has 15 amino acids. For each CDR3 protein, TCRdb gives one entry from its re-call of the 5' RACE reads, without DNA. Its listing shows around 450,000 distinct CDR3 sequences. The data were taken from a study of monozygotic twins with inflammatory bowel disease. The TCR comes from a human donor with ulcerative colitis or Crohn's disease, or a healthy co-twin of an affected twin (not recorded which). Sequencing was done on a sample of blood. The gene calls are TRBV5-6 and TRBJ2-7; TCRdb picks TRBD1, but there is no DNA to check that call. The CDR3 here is CASSLVPAGGYEQYF.